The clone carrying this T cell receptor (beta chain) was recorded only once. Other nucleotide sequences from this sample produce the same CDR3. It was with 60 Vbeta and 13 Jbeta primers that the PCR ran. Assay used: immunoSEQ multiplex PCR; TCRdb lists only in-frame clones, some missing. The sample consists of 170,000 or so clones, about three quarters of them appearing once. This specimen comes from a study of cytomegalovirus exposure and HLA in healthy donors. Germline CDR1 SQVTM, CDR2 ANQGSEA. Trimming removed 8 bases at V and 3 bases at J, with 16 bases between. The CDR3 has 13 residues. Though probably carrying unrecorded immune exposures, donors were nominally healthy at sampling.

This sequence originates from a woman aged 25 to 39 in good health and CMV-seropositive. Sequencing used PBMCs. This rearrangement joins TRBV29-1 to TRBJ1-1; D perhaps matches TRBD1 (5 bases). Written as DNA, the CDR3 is TGCAGCTTTCGGCAGGGAGGAGACACTGAAGCTTTCTTT. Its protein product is CSFRQGGDTEAFF. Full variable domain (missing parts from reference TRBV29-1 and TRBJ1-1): SAVISQKPSRDICQRGTSLTIQCQVDSQVTMMFWYRQQPGQSLTLIATANQGSEATYESGFVIDKFPISRPNLTFSTLTVSNMSPEDSSIYLCSFRQGGDTEAFFGQGTRLTVV.